These T cell receptor beta chains were read from a single sample in a study of CD8+CD57+ T cells in acquired aplastic anemia. Using its own MiXCR run on the reads, TCRdb lists one record per CDR3 protein. Altogether approximately 380,000 distinct CDR3 sequences are present, about 70% being singletons, with the ten largest covering 4%. Sequenced: sorted CD4+, CD8+, or CD8+CD57+ T cells (not recorded which) from PBMCs. The source of these receptors is a human donor in good health, serving as a control. Each CDR3 is given with its conserved first and last residue. A D gene is named only where the DNA matches it firmly. A clone size is listed for some rows: how often the clone was seen (once, few, many), or a class if it is expanded.

once,15,TRBV10-3,TRBJ2-1,.,TGTGCCATCAGTGATTTGACGGGGGGCGGCACTGAACGTTTCTTT,CAISDLTGGGTERFF
once,14,TRBV10-3,TRBJ1-2,.,TGTGCCATCAGTGAGGACCACGGGAACAATGGGCACACCTTC,CAISEDHGNNGHTF
.,17,TRBV6-6,TRBJ1-5,.,TGTGCCAGCAGTTACTCAGTAGTAGTTTATAGCAATCAGCCCCAGCATTTT,CASSYSVVVYSNQPQHF
.,14,TRBV15,TRBJ1-6,.,TGTGCCACCAGCAGACCCCGCGGGGAAGGGCCCCTCCACTTT,CATSRPRGEGPLHF
once,17,TRBV19,TRBJ1-2,TRBD1,TGTGCCAGTAGTGCCGGGACAGGGTGGAGCAATCAGCCCCAGCACACCTTC,CASSAGTGWSNQPQHTF
.,12,TRBV19,TRBJ1-5,.,TGTGCCAGTAGGACCCGGAATCAGCCCCAGCATTTT,CASRTRNQPQHF
.,13,TRBV25-1,TRBJ1-4,.,TGTGCCAGCAGACAGGGTCCCGATGGAAAACTGTTTTTT,CASRQGPDGKLFF
.,15,TRBV6-4,TRBJ2-7,.,TGTGCCAGCAGCTCCACGGTGGCAGGGGCCTACGAGCAGTACTTC,CASSSTVAGAYEQYF
.,16,TRBV15,TRBJ1-3,.,TGTGCCACCAGCAGAGCGGGTGCAGGCTCTGATAACACCATATTTTTT,CATSRAGAGSDNTIFF
.,15,TRBV7-9,TRBJ1-2,.,TGTGCCAGCACCCCCGGCAATTCCGCTAATTATGGCTACACCTTC,CASTPGNSANYGYTF
many,15,TRBV6-6,TRBJ2-1,.,TGTGCCAGCACCATCACCAGGGGATCCTACAATGAGCAGTTCTTC,CASTITRGSYNEQFF
.,14,TRBV9,TRBJ1-1,.,TGTGCCAGCAGTGTTTGGACAGTGCACAATAACGCTTTCTTT,CASSVWTVHNNAFF
.,12,TRBV20-1,TRBJ2-7,.,TGCAGTGCCCCGCGGGCAGCCTACGACAAGTACTTC,CSAPRAAYDKYF
.,15,TRBV7-3,TRBJ1-3,.,TGTGCCAGCAGCGTACGCGGGGGGAGCGGCAAGCAGATCTATTTT,CASSVRGGSGKQIYF
many,15,TRBV7-2,TRBJ2-5,TRBD1,TGTGCCAGCAGCTTACGGGGACAGGGAGAGGAGACCCAGTACTTC,CASSLRGQGEETQYF
.,16,TRBV5-5,TRBJ1-2,TRBD1,TGTGCCAGCAGCCCCACAGGGGCAGGCGGCTTCTATGGCTACACCTTC,CASSPTGAGGFYGYTF
once,14,TRBV29-1,TRBJ2-7,.,TGCAGTGCTAGTAAGGGACCGGAGTACTCCGAGCAGTACTTC,CSASKGPEYSEQYF